The clone carrying this T cell receptor (beta chain) was recorded once. What it binds is unknown. This sample was included in a study of cytomegalovirus exposure and HLA in healthy donors. V shed 5 bases and J shed 14 bases, with 12 bases lying between them. Germline CDR1 and CDR2: MNHEY and SMNVEV (reference sequence). CDR3 length: 11 residues. The assay was immunoSEQ multiplex PCR, and TCRdb's table has in-frame clones only and misses some. The repertoire includes about 180,000 clones, about nine tenths of them detected once, and roughly 2.5% sits in the top ten. Overall study results and limits: The study flagged some 180 TCR beta chains as cytomegalovirus-associated. Most TCR sequences proved rare, with some public TCRs found in many donors. Subsequent analysis showed first-cohort TCR clusters tending to co-occur in about 110 validation repertoires.

The donors were in the approximately 120-subject validation cohort; that cohort was separate from the approximately 700-subject first cohort. The sample comprised PBMCs. This receptor was obtained from a man aged 18 to 30 in good health and CMV-seropositive. V and J are TRBV27 and TRBJ1-4; D possibly corresponds to TRBD1 (6 bases). CDR3 residues: CASSGGTRLFF. Written as DNA, the CDR3 is TGTGCCAGCAGTGGGGGCACCCGGCTGTTTTTT.